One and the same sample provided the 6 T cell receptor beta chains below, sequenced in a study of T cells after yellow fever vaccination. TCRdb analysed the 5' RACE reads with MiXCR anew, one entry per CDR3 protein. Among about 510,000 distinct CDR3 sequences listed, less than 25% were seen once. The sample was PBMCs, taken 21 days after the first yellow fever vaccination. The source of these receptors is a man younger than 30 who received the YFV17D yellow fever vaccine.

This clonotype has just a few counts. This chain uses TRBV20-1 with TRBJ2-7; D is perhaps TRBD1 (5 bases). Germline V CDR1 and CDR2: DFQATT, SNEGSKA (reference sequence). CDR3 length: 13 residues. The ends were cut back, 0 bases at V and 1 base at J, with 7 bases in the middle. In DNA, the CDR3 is TGCAGTGCTAGAGAAAAGGGGTCCTACGAGCAGTACTTC. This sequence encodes CSAREKGSYEQYF.

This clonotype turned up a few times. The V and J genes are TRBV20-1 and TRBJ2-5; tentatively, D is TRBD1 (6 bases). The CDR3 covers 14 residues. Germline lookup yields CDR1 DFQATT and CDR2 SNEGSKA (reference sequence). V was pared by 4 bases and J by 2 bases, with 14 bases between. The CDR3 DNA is TGCAGTGCTATAGAGTCAGGGGAGCAAGAGACCCAGTACTTC. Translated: CSAIESGEQETQYF.

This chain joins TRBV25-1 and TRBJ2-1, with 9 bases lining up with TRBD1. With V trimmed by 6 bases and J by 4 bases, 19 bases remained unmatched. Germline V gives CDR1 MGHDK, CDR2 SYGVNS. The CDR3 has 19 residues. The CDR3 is CASSPTGGSHRRIYNEQFF. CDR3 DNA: TGTGCCAGCAGCCCTACAGGGGGCAGCCATCGGCGGATATACAATGAGCAGTTCTTC.

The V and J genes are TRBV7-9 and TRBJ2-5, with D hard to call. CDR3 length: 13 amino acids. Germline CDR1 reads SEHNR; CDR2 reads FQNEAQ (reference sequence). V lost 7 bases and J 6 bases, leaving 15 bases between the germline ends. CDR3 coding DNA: TGTGCCAGCACCCCGGACCGTCTAAAGACCCAGTACTTC. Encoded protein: CASTPDRLKTQYF. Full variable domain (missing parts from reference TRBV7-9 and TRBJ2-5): DTGVSQNPRHKITKRGQNVTFRCDPISEHNRLYWYRQTLGQGPEFLTYFQNEAQLEKSRLLSDRFSAERPKGSFSTLEIQRTEQGDSAMYLCASTPDRLKTQYFGPGTRLLVL.

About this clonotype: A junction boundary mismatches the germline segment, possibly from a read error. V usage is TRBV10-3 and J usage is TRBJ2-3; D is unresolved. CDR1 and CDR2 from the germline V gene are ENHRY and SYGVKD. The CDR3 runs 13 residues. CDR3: CAICESDGDTQYF. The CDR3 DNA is TGTGCCATCTGTGAGTCTGACGGAGATACGCAGTATTTT.

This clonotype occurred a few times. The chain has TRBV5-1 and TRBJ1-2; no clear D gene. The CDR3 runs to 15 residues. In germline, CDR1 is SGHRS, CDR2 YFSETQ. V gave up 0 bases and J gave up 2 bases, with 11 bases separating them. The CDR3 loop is CASSLEGTSNYGYTF. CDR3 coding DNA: TGCGCCAGCAGCTTGGAAGGAACCTCAAACTATGGCTACACCTTC.